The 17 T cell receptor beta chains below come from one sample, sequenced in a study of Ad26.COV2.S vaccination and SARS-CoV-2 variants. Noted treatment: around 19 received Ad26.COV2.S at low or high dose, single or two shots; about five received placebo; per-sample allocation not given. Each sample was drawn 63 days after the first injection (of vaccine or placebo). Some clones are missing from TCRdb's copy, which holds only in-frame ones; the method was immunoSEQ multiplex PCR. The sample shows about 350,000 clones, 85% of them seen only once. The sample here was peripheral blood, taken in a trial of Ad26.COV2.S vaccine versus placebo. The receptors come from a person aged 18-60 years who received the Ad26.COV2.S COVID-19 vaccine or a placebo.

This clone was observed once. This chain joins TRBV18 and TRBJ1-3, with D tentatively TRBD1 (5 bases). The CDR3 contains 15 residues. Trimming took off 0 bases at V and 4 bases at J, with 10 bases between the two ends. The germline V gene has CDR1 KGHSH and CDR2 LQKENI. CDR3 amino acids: CASSPPGTAGNTIYF. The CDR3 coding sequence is TGTGCCAGCTCACCACCGGGGACGGCAGGAAACACCATATATTTT.

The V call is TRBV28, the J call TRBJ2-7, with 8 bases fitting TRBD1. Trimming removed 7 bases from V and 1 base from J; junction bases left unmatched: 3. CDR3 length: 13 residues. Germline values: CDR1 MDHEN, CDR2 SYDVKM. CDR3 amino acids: CASTRTGSYEQYF. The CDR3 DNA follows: TGTGCCAGCACCCGGACAGGGTCCTACGAGCAGTACTTC.

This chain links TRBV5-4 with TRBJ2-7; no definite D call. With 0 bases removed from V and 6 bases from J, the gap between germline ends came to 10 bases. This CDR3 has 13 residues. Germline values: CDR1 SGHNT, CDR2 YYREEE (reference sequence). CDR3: CASSLEAKVEQYF. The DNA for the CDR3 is TGTGCCAGCAGCTTGGAGGCTAAGGTCGAGCAGTACTTC.

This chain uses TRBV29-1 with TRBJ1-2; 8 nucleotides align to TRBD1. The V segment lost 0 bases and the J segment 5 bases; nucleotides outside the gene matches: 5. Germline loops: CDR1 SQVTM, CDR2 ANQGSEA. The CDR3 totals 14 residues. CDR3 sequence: CSVEDQGARYGYTF. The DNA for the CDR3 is TGCAGCGTTGAAGATCAGGGGGCGAGGTATGGCTACACCTTC.

The CDR3 DNA sequence: TGTGCCAGCAGCTTGTTGGGGTCCTCCGAAGCTTTCTTT. Translation gives CASSLLGSSEAFF. V usage is TRBV5-8 and J usage is TRBJ1-1; D remains ambiguous. Germline V lookup: CDR1 SGHTS, CDR2 YDEGEE. The CDR3 has 13 residues. V lost 1 base and J lost 8, with 12 bases in between. Complete variable domain (other parts from reference TRBV5-8 and TRBJ1-1): EAGVTQSPTHLIKTRGQQATLRCSPISGHTSVYWYQQALGLGLQFLLWYDEGEERNRGNFPPRFSGRQFPNYSSELNVNALELEDSALYLCASSLLGSSEAFFGQGTRLTVV.

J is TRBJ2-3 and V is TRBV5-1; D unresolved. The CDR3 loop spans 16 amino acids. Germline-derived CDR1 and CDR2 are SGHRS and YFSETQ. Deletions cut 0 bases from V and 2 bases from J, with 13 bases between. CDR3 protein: CASSLGTLVDTDTQYF. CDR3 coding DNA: TGCGCCAGCAGCTTGGGAACCCTCGTCGACACAGATACGCAGTATTTT.

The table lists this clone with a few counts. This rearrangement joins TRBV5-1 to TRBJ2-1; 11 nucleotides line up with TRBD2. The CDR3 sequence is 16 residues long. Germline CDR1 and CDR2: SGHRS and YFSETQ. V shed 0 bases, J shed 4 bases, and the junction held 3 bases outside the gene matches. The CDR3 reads CASSLGTSGFYNEQFF. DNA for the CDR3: TGCGCCAGCAGCTTGGGGACTAGCGGGTTTTACAATGAGCAGTTCTTC.

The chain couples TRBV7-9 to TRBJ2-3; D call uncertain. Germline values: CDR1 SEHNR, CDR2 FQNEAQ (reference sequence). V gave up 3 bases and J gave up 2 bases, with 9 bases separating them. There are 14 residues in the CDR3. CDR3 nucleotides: TGTGCCAGCAGCTTGGGCCTGGCCACAGATACGCAGTATTTT. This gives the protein CASSLGLATDTQYF.

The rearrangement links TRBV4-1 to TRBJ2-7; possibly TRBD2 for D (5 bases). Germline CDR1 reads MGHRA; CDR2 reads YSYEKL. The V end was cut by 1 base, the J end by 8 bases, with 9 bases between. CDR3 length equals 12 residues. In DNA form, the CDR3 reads TGCGCCAGCAGCCAAGTGGACTCTCAGCAGTACTTC. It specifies CASSQVDSQQYF.

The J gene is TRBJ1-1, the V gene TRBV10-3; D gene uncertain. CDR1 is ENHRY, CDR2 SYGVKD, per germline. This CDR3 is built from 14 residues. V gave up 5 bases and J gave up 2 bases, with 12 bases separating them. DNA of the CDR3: TGTGCCATCAGTTATGAACAAATTAACACTGAAGCTTTCTTT. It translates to CAISYEQINTEAFF.

CDR3 DNA sequence: TGTGCCAGCAGCTCCCAGGGGGCGTTTGGCAATCAGCCCCAGCATTTT. Its translation: CASSSQGAFGNQPQHF. V gene TRBV2 combines with J gene TRBJ1-5; 8 bases are a match to TRBD1. CDR3 size: 16 residues. Germline V gene lookup returns CDR1 SNHLY and CDR2 FYNNEI. The J segment lost 2 bases and the V segment lost 6 bases, leaving 9 bases of the junction unmatched.

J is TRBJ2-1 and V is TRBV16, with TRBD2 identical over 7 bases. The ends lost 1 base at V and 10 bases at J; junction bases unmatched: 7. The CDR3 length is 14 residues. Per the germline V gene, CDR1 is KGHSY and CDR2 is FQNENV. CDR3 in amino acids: CASSQLASGREQFF. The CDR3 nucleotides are TGTGCCAGCAGCCAATTGGCTAGCGGCCGGGAGCAGTTCTTC.

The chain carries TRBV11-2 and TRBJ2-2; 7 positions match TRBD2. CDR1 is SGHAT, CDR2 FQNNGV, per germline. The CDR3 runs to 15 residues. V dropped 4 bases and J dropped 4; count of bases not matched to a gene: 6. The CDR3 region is CASSSWTSGTGELFF. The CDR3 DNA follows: TGTGCCAGCAGCTCTTGGACTAGTGGCACCGGGGAGCTGTTTTTT.

CDR3 in amino acids: CASSLAPGPYEQYF. The CDR3 coding sequence is TGCGCCAGCAGCTTGGCCCCAGGGCCCTACGAGCAGTACTTC. V is TRBV5-1 and J is TRBJ2-7; tentatively, D is TRBD1 (5 bases). The V gene's germline CDR1 is SGHRS and CDR2 YFSETQ. Trimming took off 0 bases at V and 2 bases at J, with 9 bases between the two ends. The CDR3 is made up of 14 amino acids.

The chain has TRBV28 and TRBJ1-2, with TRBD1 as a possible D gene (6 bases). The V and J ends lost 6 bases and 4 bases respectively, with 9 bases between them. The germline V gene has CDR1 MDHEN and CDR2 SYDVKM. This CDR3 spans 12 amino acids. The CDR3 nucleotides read TGTGCCAGCAGAGGACAGCTCTATGGCTACACCTTC. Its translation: CASRGQLYGYTF.

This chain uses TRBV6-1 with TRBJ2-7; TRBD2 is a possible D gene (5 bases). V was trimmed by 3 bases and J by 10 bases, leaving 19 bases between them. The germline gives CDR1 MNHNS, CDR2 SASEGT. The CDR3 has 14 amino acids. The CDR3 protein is CASSDSTTTGEQYF. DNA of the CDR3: TGTGCCAGCAGTGACAGCACCACAACCGGGGAACAGTACTTC.

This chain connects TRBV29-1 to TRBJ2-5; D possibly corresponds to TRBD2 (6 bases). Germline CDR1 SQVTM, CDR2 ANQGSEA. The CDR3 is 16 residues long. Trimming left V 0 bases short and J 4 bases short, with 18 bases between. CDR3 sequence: CSVEDRRQEGRETQYF. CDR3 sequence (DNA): TGCAGCGTTGAAGATCGGCGGCAGGAGGGACGAGAGACCCAGTACTTC.